This T cell receptor beta chain was found in a study of siplizumab effects on memory and regulatory T cells. In the case of this clone: What it recognizes is unknown.

Coculturing of the mixed lymphocyte reaction cells was performed at 37°C for 6 days. The assay was immunoSEQ multiplex PCR, and TCRdb's table has in-frame clones only and misses some. Counted here are 15,000 to 20,000 clones, roughly 51% occurring once; the ten biggest clones make up 4.9%. Trimming at V came to 0 bases and at J to 3 bases, leaving 5 bases not matched to a gene. This CDR3 has 15 amino acids. Germline values: CDR1 SGHAT, CDR2 FQNNGV. The source of this sequence is a human donor in good health; the cells came from an allogeneic mixed lymphocyte reaction. What was sequenced was CFSE-low (dividing) CD4+ T cells sorted from an allogeneic mixed lymphocyte reaction. This chain links TRBV11-2 with TRBJ2-7, with 7 positions matching TRBD2. The CDR3 here is CASSLDLTSYYEQYF. The CDR3 coding sequence is TGTGCCAGCAGCTTAGATCTGACTAGCTACTACGAGCAGTACTTC.